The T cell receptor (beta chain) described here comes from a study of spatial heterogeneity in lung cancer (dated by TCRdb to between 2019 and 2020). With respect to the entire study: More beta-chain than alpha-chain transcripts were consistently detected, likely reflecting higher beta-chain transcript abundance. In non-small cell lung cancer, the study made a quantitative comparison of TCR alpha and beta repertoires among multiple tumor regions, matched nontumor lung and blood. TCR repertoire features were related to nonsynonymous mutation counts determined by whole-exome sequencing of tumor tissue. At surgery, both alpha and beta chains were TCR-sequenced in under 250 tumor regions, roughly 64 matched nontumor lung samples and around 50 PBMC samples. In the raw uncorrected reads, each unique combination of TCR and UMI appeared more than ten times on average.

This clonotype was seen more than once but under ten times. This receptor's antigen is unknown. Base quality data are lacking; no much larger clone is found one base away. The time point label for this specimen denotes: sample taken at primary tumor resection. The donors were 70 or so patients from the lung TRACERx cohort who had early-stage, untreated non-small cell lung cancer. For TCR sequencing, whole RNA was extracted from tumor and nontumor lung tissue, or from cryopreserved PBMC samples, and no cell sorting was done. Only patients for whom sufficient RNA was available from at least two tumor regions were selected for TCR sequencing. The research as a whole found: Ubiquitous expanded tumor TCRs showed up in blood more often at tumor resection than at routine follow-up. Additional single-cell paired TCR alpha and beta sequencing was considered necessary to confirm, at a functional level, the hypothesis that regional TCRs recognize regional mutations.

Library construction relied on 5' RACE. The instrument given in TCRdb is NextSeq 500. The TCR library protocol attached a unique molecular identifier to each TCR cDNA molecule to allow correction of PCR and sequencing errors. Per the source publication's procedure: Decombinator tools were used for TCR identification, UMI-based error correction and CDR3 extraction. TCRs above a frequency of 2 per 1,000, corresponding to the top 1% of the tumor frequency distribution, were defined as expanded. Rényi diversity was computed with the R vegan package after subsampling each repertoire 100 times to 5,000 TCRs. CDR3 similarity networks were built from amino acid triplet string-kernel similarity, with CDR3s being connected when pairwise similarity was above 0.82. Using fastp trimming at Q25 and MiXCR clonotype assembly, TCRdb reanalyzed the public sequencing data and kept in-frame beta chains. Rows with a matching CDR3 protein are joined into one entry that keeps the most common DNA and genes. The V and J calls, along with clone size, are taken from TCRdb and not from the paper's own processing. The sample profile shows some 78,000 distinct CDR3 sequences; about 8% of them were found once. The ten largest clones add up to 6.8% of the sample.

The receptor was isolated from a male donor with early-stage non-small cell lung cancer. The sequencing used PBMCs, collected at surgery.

This receptor has the CDR3 CASSRGQGELYGYTF. The sequenced DNA: TGCGCCAGCAGCCGGGGACAGGGAGAGCTATATGGCTACACCTTC. In this chain, TRBV4-1 is recombined with TRBJ1-2, and TRBD1 aligns with 9 junction nucleotides. The CDR3 runs 15 residues from the cysteine to the phenylalanine. The retained sequence is limited to the CDR3, 45 bases, with the frame set at the first base. CDR1 and CDR2 are drawn from the germline V gene: MGHRA, YSYEKL. After removal of 4 bases from V and 5 bases from J, the junction retains 8 bases not matched to a gene.